A single T cell receptor (beta chain) is shown here with its context. The data belong to a study of T cell responses to AZD1222 COVID-19 vaccine. The CDR3 runs to 18 residues. Germline CDR1 and CDR2: SGHRS and YFSETQ. The V end lost 5 bases, the J end lost 0 bases, and 20 bases lay between the germline ends. Sequencing used immunoSEQ multiplex PCR; TCRdb keeps in-frame clones, though not all of them. The data hold 110,000 to 150,000 clones, with approximately 93% observed a single time. The J gene is TRBJ2-2, the V gene TRBV5-1, with D perhaps matching TRBD2 (7 bases). The sample consisted of peripheral blood, taken after recovery from COVID-19. The TCR comes from an adult who had recovered from COVID-19. The CDR3 is CASRSIWGGVPNTGELFF. DNA of the CDR3: TGCGCCAGCAGGTCGATCTGGGGGGGCGTCCCGAACACCGGGGAGCTGTTTTTT.